This T cell receptor beta chain is from a study of blood T cell repertoires in COVID-19. Study-level information: The samples span acute and convalescent COVID-19 from the United States, Italy and Spain. Sources were T cells, B-cell-depleted T cells, or PBMCs; the material itself was cDNA or gDNA.

Original methodology: How many nucleated cells were present was estimated from reference gene primer amplification. Sequencing was performed with immunoSEQ multiplex PCR; in TCRdb, only in-frame clones are kept and a portion is missing. V, J and clone size were drawn from that table, and D and trimming were deduced from the DNA. Of 150,000 to 200,000 clones listed, roughly 80% are singletons. CDR1 is SGHVS and CDR2 is FNYEAQ in the germline V gene. The CDR3 is 15 amino acids. V shed 5 bases and J shed 0 bases, with 12 bases lying between them. The V call is TRBV7-6, the J call TRBJ2-3; D uncertain. Sequences were obtained from peripheral blood. The sequence was obtained from a woman older than 75 with acute or convalescent COVID-19. The CDR3 loop reads CASSHRHPSTDTQYF. For the CDR3, the DNA is TGTGCCAGCAGCCACCGACACCCTAGCACAGATACGCAGTATTTT.